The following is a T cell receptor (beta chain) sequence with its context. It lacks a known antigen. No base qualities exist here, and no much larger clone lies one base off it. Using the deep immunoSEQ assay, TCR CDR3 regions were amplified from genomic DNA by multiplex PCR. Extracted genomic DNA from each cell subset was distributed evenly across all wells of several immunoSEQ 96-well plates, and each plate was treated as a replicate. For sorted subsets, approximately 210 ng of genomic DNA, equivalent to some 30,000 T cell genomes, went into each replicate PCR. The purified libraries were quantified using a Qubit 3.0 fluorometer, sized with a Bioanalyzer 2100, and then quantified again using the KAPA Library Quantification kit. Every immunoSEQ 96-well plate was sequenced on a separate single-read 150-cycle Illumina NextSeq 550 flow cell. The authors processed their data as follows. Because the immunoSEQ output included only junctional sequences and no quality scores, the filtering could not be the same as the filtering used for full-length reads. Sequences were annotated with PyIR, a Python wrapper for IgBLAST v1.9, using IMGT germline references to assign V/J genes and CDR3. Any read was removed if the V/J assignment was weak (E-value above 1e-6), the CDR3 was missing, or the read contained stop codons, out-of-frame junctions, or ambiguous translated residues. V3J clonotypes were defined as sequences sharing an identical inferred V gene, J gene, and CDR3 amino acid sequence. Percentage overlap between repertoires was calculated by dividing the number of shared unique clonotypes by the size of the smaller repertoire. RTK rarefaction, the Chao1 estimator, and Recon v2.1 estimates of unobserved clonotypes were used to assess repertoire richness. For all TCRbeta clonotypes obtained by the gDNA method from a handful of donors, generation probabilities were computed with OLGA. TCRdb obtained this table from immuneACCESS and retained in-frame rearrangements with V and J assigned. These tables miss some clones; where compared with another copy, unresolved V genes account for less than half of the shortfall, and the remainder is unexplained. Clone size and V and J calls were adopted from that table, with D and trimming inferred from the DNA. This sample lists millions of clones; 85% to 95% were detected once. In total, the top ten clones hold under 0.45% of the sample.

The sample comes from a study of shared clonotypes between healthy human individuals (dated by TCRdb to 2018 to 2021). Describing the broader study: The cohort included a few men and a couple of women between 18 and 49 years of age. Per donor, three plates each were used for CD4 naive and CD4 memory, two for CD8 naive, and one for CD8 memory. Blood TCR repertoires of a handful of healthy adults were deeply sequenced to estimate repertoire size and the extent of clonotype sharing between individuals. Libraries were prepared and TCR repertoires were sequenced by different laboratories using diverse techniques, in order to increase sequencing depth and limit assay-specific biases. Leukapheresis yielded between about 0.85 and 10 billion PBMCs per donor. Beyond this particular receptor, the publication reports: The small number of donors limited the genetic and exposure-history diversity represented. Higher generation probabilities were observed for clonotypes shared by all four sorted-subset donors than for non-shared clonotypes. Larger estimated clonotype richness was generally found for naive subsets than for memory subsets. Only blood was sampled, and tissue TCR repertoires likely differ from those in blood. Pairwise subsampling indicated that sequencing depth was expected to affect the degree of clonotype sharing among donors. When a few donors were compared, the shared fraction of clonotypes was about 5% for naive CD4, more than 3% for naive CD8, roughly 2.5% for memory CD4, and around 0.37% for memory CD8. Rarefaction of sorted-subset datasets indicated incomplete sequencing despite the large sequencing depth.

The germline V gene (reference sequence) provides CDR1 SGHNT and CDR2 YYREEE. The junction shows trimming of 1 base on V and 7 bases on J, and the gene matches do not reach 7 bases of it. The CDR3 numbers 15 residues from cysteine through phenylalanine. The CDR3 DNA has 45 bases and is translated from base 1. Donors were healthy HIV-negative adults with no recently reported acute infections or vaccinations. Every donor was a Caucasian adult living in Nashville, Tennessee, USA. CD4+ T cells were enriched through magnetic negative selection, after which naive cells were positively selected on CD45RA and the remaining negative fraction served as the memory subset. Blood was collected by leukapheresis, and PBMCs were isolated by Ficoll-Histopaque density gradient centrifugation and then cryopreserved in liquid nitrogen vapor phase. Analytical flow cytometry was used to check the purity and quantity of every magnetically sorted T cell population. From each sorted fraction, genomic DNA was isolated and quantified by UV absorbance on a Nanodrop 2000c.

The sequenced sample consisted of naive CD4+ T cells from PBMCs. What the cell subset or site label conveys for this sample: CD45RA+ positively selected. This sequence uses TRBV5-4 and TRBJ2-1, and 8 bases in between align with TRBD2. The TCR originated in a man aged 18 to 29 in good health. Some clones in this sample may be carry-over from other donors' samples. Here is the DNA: TGTGCCAGCAGCTTGAGAAGCGGGAGTGAAAATGAGCAGTTCTTC. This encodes CASSLRSGSENEQFF.